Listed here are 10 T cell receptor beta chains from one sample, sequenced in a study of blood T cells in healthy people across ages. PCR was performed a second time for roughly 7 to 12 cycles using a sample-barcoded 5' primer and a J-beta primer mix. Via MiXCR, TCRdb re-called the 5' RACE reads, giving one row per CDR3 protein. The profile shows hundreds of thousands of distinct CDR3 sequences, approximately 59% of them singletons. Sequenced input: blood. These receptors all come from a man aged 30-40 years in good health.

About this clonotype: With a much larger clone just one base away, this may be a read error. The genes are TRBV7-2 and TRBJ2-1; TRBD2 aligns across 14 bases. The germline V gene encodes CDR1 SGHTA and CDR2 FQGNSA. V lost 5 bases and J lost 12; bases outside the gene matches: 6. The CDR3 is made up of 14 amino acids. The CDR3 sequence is CASSPSGTSGGQFF. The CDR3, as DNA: TGTGCCAGCAGCCCAAGTGGGACTAGCGGGGGGCAGTTCTTC.

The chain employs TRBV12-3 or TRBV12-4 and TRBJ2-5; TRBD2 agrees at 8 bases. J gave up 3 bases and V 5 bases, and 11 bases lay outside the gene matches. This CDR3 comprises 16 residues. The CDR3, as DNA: TGTGCCAGCAGTCCTGTAGGCGGGGGGATAAAAGAGACCCAGTACTTC. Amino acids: CASSPVGGGIKETQYF.

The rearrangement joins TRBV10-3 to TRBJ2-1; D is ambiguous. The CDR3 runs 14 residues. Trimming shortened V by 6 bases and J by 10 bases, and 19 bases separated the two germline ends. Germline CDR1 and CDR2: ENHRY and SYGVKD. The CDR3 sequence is CAIRSPGLGKEQFF. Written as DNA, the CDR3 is TGTGCCATCAGATCTCCCGGCCTGGGGAAGGAGCAGTTCTTC.

DNA for the CDR3: TGTGCCAGCAGCTTGGAGAATCGGGACAGGGGTAATGAAAAACTGTTTTTT. This encodes CASSLENRDRGNEKLFF. J is TRBJ1-4 and V is TRBV5-5, with 10 bases aligning to TRBD1. The germline CDR1 and CDR2 sequences are SGHKS and YYEKEE (reference sequence). CDR3 length equals 17 residues. The ends lost 0 bases at V and 4 bases at J; junction bases unmatched: 6.

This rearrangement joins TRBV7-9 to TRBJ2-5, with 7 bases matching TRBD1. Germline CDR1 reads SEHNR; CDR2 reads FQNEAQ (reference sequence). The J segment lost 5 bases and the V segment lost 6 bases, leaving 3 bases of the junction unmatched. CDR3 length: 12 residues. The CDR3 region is CASRLDRETQYF. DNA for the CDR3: TGTGCCAGCAGATTGGACAGGGAGACCCAGTACTTC.

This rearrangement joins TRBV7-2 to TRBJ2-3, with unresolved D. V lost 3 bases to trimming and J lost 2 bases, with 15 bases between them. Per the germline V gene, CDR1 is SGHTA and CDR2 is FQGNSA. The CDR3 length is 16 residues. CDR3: CASSFGLGRATDTQYF. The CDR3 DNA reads TGTGCCAGCAGCTTTGGGTTAGGCAGAGCCACAGATACGCAGTATTTT.

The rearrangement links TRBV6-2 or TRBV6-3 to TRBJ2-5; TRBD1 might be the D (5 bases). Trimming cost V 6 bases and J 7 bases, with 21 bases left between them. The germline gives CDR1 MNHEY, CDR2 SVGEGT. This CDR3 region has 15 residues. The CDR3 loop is CASSPGWTVRATQYF. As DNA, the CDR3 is TGTGCCAGCAGCCCAGGGTGGACGGTTCGTGCGACCCAGTACTTC.

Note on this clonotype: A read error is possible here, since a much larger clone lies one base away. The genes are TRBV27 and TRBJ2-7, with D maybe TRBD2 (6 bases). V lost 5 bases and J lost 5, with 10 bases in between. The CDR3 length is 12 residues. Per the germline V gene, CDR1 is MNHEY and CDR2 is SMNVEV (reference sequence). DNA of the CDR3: TGTGCCAGCAGTCCGGGACTTGACGAGCAGTACTTC. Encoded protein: CASSPGLDEQYF.

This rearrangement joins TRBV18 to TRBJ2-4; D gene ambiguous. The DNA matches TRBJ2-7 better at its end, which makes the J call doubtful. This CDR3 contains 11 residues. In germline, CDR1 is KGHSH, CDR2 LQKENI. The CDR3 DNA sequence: TGTGCCAGCTCACCCTTCGACGAGCAGTACTTC. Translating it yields CASSPFDEQYF.

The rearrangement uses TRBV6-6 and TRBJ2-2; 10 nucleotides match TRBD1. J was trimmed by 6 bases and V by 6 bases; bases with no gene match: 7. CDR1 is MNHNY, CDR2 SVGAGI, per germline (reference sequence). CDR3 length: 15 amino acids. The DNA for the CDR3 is TGTGCCAGCAGACTCCCCGACAGGGGGCCCGGGGAGCTGTTTTTT. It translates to CASRLPDRGPGELFF.